A selection of T cell receptor beta chains follows, all from one sample in a study of cytomegalovirus exposure and HLA in healthy donors. Profiled with immunoSEQ multiplex PCR; TCRdb holds only in-frame clones, not every one. The data hold approximately 97,000 clones, with about four fifths observed a single time. Sequenced material: PBMCs. These receptors originate from a man aged 40-49 years in good health and CMV-seropositive. The CDR3 runs from the conserved cysteine through the conserved F or W. The D gene is left open where the match is weak. The size entry is marked missing in some rows and otherwise reads once, few, many or a size class.

TRBV15	NA	NA	TRBJ2-2	CATSRDGGGELFF	TGTGCCACCAGCAGAGACGGGGGCGGGGAGCTGTTTTTT
TRBV7-2	NA	NA	TRBJ2-3	CASSRWAGPGIGTQYF	TGTGCCAGCAGCCGGTGGGCGGGACCGGGTATAGGTACGCAGTATTTT
TRBV7-9	NA	TRBD2	TRBJ2-1	CASSKGLAGGSYNEQFF	TGTGCCAGCAGCAAGGGACTAGCGGGAGGTTCATACAATGAGCAGTTCTTC
TRBV6-1	NA	NA	TRBJ1-1	CASRPGQGNTEAFF	TGTGCCAGCAGACCCGGTCAGGGGAACACTGAAGCTTTCTTT
TRBV2	NA	TRBD1	TRBJ1-6	CASSGDSHNSPLHF	TGTGCCAGCAGTGGGGACAGTCATAATTCACCCCTCCACTTT
TRBV27	NA	TRBD1	TRBJ1-1	CASSRGQGASREAFF	TGTGCCAGCAGCCGGGGACAGGGGGCGTCAAGGGAAGCTTTCTTT
TRBV30	once	NA	TRBJ1-4	CAWSPPYLGRGEKLFF	TGTGCCTGGAGTCCCCCATACCTCGGAAGGGGGGAAAAACTGTTTTTT
TRBV11-2	NA	NA	TRBJ2-1	CASSHLASRYNEQFF	TGTGCCAGCAGCCACTTAGCTTCTAGGTACAATGAGCAGTTCTTC
TRBV6-1	NA	NA	TRBJ1-5	CASNRTDNQPQHF	TGTGCCAGCAATAGGACAGATAATCAGCCCCAGCATTTT
TRBV27	once	NA	TRBJ2-2	CASNPTGGLKSRTGELFF	TGTGCCAGCAACCCCACGGGCGGGTTGAAATCGCGCACCGGGGAGCTGTTTTTT
TRBV19	once	TRBD1	TRBJ1-1	CASKGEEQGVNTEAFF	TGTGCCAGTAAGGGGGAGGAACAGGGGGTGAACACTGAAGCTTTCTTT
TRBV19	NA	NA	TRBJ1-5	CASKRGSQPQHF	TGTGCCAGTAAGCGGGGAAGTCAGCCCCAGCATTTT
TRBV5-6	NA	NA	TRBJ1-5	CASSLGANQPQHF	TGTGCCAGCAGCCTGGGAGCCAATCAGCCCCAGCATTTT
TRBV7-8	NA	TRBD1	TRBJ2-7	CASRDGTGAFYEQYF	TGTGCCAGCCGTGATGGGACAGGGGCCTTCTACGAGCAGTACTTC
TRBV18	NA	NA	TRBJ1-1	CASSPGRGRDTEAFF	TGTGCCAGCTCACCGGGTAGAGGGCGCGACACTGAAGCTTTCTTT
TRBV7-9	NA	TRBD1	TRBJ1-2	CSSSLATRQGARGYTF	TGTTCCAGCAGCTTAGCAACCCGACAGGGGGCGAGAGGCTACACCTTC
TRBV10-1	few	TRBD1	TRBJ2-7	CASSTRDSGEQYF	TGCGCCAGCAGCACCCGGGACAGTGGCGAGCAGTACTTC
TRBV5-1	NA	NA	TRBJ1-4	CASSQGQKGEKLFF	TGCGCCAGCAGCCAGGGGCAAAAGGGCGAAAAACTGTTTTTT
TRBV28	few	NA	TRBJ1-1	CASSLFGLNLMNTEAFF	TGTGCCAGCAGTTTATTCGGTCTTAACCTCATGAACACTGAAGCTTTCTTT
TRBV19	NA	NA	TRBJ2-3	CASSQFPTDTQYF	TGTGCCAGTAGCCAATTCCCCACAGATACGCAGTATTTT
TRBV21-1	NA	NA	TRBJ2-7	CASSKPAGSKYYEQYF	TGTGCCAGCAGCAAACCGGCAGGGTCCAAATACTACGAGCAGTACTTC
TRBV5-1	NA	NA	TRBJ2-3	CASSSLTEDTQYF	TGCGCCAGCAGCAGCCTGACTGAAGATACGCAGTATTTT
TRBV2	few	TRBD1	TRBJ1-6	CASSATGTENSPLHF	TGTGCCAGCAGTGCCACCGGGACAGAGAATTCACCCCTCCACTTT
TRBV19	NA	TRBD2	TRBJ2-5	CASSMAGGETQYF	TGTGCCAGTAGTATGGCGGGAGGAGAGACCCAGTACTTC
TRBV2	NA	NA	TRBJ1-5	CASTPDLSAGQPQHF	TGTGCCAGCACCCCTGACTTGAGCGCGGGTCAGCCCCAGCATTTT
TRBV18	NA	NA	TRBJ2-1	CASSPRVYNEQFF	TGTGCCAGCTCCCCGCGAGTGTACAATGAGCAGTTCTTC
TRBV7-9	NA	NA	TRBJ1-6	CASSHLRTANNSPLHF	TGTGCCAGCAGCCACTTGCGGACAGCTAATAATTCACCCCTCCACTTT
TRBV18	NA	NA	TRBJ1-4	CASSPRTAIGGEEEKLFF	TGTGCCAGCTCACCACGAACGGCAATTGGGGGGGAAGAGGAAAAACTGTTTTTT
TRBV10-3	few	NA	TRBJ2-5	CAISGGGQLQETQYF	TGTGCCATCAGTGGAGGTGGACAGCTCCAAGAGACCCAGTACTTC